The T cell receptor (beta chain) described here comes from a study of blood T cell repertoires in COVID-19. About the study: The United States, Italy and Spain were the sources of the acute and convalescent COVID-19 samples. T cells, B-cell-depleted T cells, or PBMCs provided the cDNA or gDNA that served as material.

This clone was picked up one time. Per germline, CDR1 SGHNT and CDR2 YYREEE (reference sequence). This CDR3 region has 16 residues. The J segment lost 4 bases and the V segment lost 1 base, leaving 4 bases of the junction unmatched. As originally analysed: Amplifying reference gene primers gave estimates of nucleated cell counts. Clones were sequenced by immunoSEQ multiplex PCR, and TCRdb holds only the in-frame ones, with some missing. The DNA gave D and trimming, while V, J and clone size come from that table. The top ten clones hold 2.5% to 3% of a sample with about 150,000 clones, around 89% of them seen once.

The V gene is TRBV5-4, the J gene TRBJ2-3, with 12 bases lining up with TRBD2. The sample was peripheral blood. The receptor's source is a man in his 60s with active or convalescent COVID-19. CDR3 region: CASSLPSGGAADTQYF. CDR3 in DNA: TGTGCCAGCAGCTTGCCTAGCGGGGGGGCCGCAGATACGCAGTATTTT.